The 9 T cell receptor beta chains below all came from one sample that was sequenced in a study of blood T cell repertoires in COVID-19. Using immunoSEQ multiplex PCR, the repertoire was profiled, and TCRdb retains in-frame clones only, with some absent. The sample has around 310,000 clones; roughly 89% are singletons. Input material: PBMCs or T cells enriched from blood (not recorded which). The receptors derive from a woman in her twenties or thirties who had recovered from COVID-19.

The chain combines TRBV12-3 or TRBV12-4 with TRBJ2-7, with D perhaps TRBD2 (5 bases). V was shortened by 3 bases and J by 4 bases, with 10 bases between the two germline ends. This CDR3 has 13 amino acids. The CDR3 is CASSFGVSYEQYF. CDR3 sequence (DNA): TGTGCCAGCAGTTTCGGGGTCTCGTACGAGCAGTACTTC.

This sequence joins TRBV27 and TRBJ1-4, with TRBD1 as a possible D gene (6 bases). The CDR3 runs to 15 residues. Germline assignment: CDR1 MNHEY and CDR2 SMNVEV (reference sequence). V lost 3 bases and J 7 bases, leaving 15 bases between the germline ends. The CDR3 reads CASSFLGGRVEKLFF. In DNA form, the CDR3 reads TGTGCCAGCAGTTTTTTGGGGGGGCGCGTTGAAAAACTGTTTTTT. Full variable domain (rest looked up from reference TRBV27 and TRBJ1-4): EAQVTQNPRYLITVTGKKLTVTCSQNMNHEYMSWYRQDPGLGLRQIYYSMNVEVTDKGDVPEGYKVSRKEKRNFPLILESPSPNQTSLYFCASSFLGGRVEKLFFGSGTQLSVL.

The table lists this clone with a count of one. The chain carries TRBV6-5 and TRBJ1-1; D ambiguous. This CDR3 spans 15 amino acids. From germline, CDR1 is MNHEY and CDR2 SVGAGI. V dropped 0 bases and J dropped 2 bases, with 10 bases sitting between them. The CDR3 bases are TGTGCCAGCAGTTACTCTATCCAGGCCAACACTGAAGCTTTCTTT. Amino acids: CASSYSIQANTEAFF.

The CDR3 protein is CASRPEMTGLFDEQYF. CDR3 DNA: TGTGCCAGCAGGCCCGAAATGACAGGGCTATTCGACGAGCAGTACTTC. This sequence joins TRBV2 and TRBJ2-7; 7 bases agree with TRBD1. The CDR3 is 16 amino acids. Trimming took 6 bases from V and 5 from J; bases not matched to a gene: 16. In germline, CDR1 is SNHLY, CDR2 FYNNEI.

The V and J genes are TRBV27 and TRBJ1-1; the match to TRBD1 covers 9 bases. CDR1 and CDR2 (germline): MNHEY, SMNVEV (reference sequence). The CDR3 has 17 amino acids. Losses at the gene ends were 4 bases for V and 3 bases for J; bases not matched to a gene: 12. This CDR3 is CASSSSGQGRRDTEAFF. CDR3 nucleotide sequence: TGTGCCAGCAGTTCAAGTGGACAGGGGAGACGGGACACTGAAGCTTTCTTT.

The chain uses TRBV4-3 and TRBJ2-7; TRBD1 aligns across 10 bases. The CDR3 runs to 14 residues. Germline V gene lookup returns CDR1 LGHNA and CDR2 YSLEER. With 4 bases clipped from V and 2 bases from J, the junction kept 2 bases outside the gene matches. CDR3 protein: CASSRGQGTYEQYF. DNA for the CDR3: TGCGCCAGCAGCCGGGGACAGGGGACCTACGAGCAGTACTTC.

V gene TRBV5-1 combines with J gene TRBJ1-1; D is ambiguous. V shed 0 bases and J shed 8 bases, with 14 bases lying between them. Per germline, CDR1 SGHRS and CDR2 YFSETQ. CDR3 length: 14 amino acids. The CDR3: CASSLAQLGREAFF. CDR3 nucleotide sequence: TGCGCCAGCAGCTTGGCCCAGCTGGGCAGGGAAGCTTTCTTT.

This chain links TRBV6-1 with TRBJ1-1; 7 nucleotides line up with TRBD1. The trim removed 3 bases at V and 3 bases at J, leaving 4 bases unmatched. The germline gives CDR1 MNHNS, CDR2 SASEGT. This CDR3 comprises 14 residues. The CDR3 nucleotides are TGTGCCAGCAGTGACTCTGGACAGGACACTGAAGCTTTCTTT. It specifies CASSDSGQDTEAFF.

The chain combines TRBV5-1 with TRBJ1-3; 7 bases match TRBD1. Unmatched junction bases numbered 6, after V lost 0 bases and J lost 0 bases. The CDR3 has 17 residues. Germline CDR1 and CDR2: SGHRS and YFSETQ. In DNA, the CDR3 is TGCGCCAGCAGCTTGGCCGGGACAGCAAACTCTGGAAACACCATATATTTT. It codes for CASSLAGTANSGNTIYF. Supplemented by reference TRBV5-1 and TRBJ1-3, the full variable domain reads KAGVTQTPRYLIKTRGQQVTLSCSPISGHRSVSWYQQTPGQGLQFLFEYFSETQRNKGNFPGRFSGRQFSNSRSEMNVSTLELGDSALYLCASSLAGTANSGNTIYFGEGSWLTVV.